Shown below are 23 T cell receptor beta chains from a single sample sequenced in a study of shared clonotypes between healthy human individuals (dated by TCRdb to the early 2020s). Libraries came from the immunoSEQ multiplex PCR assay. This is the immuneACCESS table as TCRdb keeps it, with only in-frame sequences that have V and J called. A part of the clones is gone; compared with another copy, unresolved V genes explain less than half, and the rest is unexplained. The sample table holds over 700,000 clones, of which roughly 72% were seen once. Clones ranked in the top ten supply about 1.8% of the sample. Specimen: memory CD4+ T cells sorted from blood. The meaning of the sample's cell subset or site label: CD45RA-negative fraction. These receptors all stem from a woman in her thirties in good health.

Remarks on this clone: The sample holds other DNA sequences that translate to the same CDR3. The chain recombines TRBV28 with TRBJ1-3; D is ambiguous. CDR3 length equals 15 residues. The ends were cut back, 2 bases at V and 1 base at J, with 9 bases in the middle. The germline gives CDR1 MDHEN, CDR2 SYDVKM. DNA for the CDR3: TGTGCCAGCAGTTTACGAGGGAGGTCTGGAAACACCATATATTTT. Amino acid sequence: CASSLRGRSGNTIYF.

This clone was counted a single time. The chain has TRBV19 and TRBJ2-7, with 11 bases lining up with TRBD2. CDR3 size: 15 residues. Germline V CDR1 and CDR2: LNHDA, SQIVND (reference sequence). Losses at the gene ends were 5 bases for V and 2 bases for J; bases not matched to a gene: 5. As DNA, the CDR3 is TGTGCCAGTAGTCGGCAACTAGCGGGGGCCTACGAGCAGTACTTC. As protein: CASSRQLAGAYEQYF.

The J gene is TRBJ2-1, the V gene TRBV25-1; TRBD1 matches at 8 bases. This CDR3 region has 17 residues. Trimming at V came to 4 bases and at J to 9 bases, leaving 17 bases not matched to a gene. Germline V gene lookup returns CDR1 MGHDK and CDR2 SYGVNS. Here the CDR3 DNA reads TGTGCCAGCAGTGTCTCATTTAGGACAGGGAGTTTTGGTGAGCAGTTCTTC. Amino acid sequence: CASSVSFRTGSFGEQFF.

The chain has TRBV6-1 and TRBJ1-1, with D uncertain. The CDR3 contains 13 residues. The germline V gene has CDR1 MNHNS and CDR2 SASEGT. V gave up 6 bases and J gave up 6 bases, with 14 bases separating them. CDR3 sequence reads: CASSLNLRAEAFF. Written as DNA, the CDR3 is TGTGCCAGCAGCCTAAACCTCCGAGCTGAAGCTTTCTTT.

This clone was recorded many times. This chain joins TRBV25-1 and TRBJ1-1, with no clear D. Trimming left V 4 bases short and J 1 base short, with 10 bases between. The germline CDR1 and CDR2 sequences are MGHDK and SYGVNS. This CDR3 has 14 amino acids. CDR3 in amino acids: CASSAAGKNTEAFF. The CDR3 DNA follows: TGTGCCAGCAGTGCTGCGGGGAAGAACACTGAAGCTTTCTTT.

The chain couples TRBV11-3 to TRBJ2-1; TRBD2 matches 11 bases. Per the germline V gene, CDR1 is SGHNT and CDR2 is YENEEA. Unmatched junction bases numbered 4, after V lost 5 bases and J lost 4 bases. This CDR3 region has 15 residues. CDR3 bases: TGTGCCAGCAGCCCTAGGACTAGCGGGTACAATGAGCAGTTCTTC. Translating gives CASSPRTSGYNEQFF.

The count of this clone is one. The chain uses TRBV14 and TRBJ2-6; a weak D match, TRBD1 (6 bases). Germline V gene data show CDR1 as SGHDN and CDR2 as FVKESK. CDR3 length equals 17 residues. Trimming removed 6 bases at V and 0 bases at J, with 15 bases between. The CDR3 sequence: CASRETGPLSGANVLTF. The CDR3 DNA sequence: TGTGCCAGCAGAGAGACAGGCCCCCTCTCTGGGGCCAACGTCCTGACTTTC.

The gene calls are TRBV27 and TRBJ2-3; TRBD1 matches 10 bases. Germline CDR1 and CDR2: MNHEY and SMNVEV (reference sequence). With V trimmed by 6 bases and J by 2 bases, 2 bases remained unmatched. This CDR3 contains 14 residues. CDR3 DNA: TGTGCCAGCAGACGACAGGGGGCCACAGATACGCAGTATTTT. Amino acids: CASRRQGATDTQYF.

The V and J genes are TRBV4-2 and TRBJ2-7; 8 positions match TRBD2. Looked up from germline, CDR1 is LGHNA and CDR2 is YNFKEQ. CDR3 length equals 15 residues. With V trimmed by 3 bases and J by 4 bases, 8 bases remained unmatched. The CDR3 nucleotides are TGTGCCAGCAGCCACCCGGGGCGGGAGGCATACGAGCAGTACTTC. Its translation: CASSHPGREAYEQYF.

CDR3: CASSLWGQGRETQYF. The CDR3, as DNA: TGTGCCAGCAGCTTGTGGGGTCAGGGTCGAGAGACCCAGTACTTC. The chain joins TRBV5-6 to TRBJ2-5, with D perhaps matching TRBD1 (5 bases). The CDR3 is 15 amino acids. The V gene's germline CDR1 is SGHDT and CDR2 YYEEEE. Trimming stripped 1 base from V and 4 bases from J, with 14 bases between.

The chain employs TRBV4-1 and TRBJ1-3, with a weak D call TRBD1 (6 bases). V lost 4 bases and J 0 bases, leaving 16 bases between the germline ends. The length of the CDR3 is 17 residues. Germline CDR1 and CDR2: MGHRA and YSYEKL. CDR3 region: CASSLRTDSSSGNTIYF. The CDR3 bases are TGCGCCAGCAGCCTTAGGACAGACTCAAGCTCTGGAAACACCATATATTTT.

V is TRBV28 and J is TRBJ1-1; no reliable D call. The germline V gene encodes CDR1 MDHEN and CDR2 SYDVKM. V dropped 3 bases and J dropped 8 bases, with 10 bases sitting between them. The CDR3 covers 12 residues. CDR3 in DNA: TGTGCCAGCAGTTTTTCGGCGCAGGAAGCTTTCTTT. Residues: CASSFSAQEAFF.

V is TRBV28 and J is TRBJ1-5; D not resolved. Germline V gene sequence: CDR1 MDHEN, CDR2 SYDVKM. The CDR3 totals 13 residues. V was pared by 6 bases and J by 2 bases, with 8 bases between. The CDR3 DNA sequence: TGTGCCAGCAGAACTTATGGCAATCAGCCCCAGCATTTT. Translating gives CASRTYGNQPQHF.

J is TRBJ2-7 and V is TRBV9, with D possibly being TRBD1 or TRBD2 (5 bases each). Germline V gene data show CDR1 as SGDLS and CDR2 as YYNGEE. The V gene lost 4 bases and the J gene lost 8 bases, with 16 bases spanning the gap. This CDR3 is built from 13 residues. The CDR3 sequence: CASSRVRTGQQYF. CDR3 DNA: TGTGCCAGCAGCCGAGTGCGCACGGGGCAGCAGTACTTC.

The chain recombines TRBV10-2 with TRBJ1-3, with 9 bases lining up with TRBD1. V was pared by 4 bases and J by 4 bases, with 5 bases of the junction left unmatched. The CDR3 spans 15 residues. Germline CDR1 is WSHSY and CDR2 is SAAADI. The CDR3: CASSVAGQGGNTIYF. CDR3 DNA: TGCGCCAGCAGTGTGGCGGGACAGGGAGGAAACACCATATATTTT.

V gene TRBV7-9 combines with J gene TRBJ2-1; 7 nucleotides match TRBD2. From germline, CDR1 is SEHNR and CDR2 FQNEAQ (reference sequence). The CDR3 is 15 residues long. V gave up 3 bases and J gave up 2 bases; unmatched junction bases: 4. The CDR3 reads CASSFGRGTYNEQFF. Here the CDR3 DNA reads TGTGCCAGCAGCTTCGGGCGGGGGACCTACAATGAGCAGTTCTTC.

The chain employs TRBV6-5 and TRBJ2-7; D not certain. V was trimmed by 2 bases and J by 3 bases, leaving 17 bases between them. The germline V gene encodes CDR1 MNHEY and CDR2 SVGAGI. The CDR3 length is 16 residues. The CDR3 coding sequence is TGTGCCAGCAGTTACAATCGACCTCCCCAGGTCTACGAGCAGTACTTC. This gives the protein CASSYNRPPQVYEQYF.

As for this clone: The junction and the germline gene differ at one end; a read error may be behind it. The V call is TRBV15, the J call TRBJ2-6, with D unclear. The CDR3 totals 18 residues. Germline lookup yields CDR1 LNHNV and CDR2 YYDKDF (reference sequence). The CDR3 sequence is CATSMYRRCDKSGQRPDF. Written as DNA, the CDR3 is TGTGCCACCAGCATGTACCGAAGGTGTGACAAGTCGGGCCAACGTCCTGACTTC.

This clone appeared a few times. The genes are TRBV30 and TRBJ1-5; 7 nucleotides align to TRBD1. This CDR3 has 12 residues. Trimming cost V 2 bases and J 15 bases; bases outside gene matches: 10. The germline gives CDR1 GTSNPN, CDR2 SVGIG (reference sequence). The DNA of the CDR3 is TGTGCCTGGAGTACGACCAGGGGGGAGAGGCATTTT. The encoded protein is CAWSTTRGERHF. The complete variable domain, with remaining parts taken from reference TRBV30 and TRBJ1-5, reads SQTIHQWPATLVQPVGSPLSLECTVEGTSNPNLYWYRQAAGRGLQLLFYSVGIGQISSEVPQNLSASRPQDRQFILSSKKLLLSDSGFYLCAWSTTRGERHFGDGTRLSIL.

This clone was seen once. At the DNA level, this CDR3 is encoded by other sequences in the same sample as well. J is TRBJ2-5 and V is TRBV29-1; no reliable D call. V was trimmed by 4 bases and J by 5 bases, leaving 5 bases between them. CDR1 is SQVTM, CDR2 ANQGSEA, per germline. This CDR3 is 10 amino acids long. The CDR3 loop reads CSVGLETQYF. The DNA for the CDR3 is TGCAGCGTTGGTCTGGAGACCCAGTACTTC.

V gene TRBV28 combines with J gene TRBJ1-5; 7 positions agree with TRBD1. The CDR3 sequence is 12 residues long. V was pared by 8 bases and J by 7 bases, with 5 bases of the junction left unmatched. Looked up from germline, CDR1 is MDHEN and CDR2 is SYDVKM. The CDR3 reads CASQQGSQPQHF. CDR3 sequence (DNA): TGTGCCAGCCAACAGGGGTCCCAGCCCCAGCATTTT. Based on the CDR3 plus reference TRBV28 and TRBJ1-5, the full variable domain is DVKVTQSSRYLVKRTGEKVFLECVQDMDHENMFWYRQDPGLGLRLIYFSYDVKMKEKGDIPEGYSVSREKKERFSLILESASTNQTSMYLCASQQGSQPQHFGDGTRLSIL.

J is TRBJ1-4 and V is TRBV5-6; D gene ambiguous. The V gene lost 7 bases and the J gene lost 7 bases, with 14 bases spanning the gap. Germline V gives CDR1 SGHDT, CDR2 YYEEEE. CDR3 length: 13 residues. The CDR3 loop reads CASGLWWSEKLFF. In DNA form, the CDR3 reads TGTGCCAGCGGTCTCTGGTGGAGTGAAAAACTGTTTTTT.

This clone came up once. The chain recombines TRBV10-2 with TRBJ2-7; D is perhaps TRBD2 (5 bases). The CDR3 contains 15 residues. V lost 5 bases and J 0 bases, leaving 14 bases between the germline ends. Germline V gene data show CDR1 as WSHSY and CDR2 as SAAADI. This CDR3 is CASSRLARNSYEQYF. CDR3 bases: TGCGCCAGCAGTCGGTTAGCGCGAAACTCCTACGAGCAGTACTTC.